This TCR beta chain was sequenced in a study of vaccination effects on CD4 cells after COVID-19. For this clone: Its specificity is unknown.

Overall study results and limits: Infection-derived and vaccine-derived clones contracted markedly late after vaccination.

ViraFEST expansion of antigen-specific CD4+ T cells with viral peptide pools preceded sequencing. CD4+ T cells were isolated after around ten days of culture. All study participants received two doses of BNT162b2 or mRNA-1273 vaccine. No vaccinee had earlier SARS-CoV-2 infection, and nucleocapsid antibodies were negative. Each well held two million PBMC cultured with 8.5 to 10 ug/ml peptides and roughly 9 IU/ml IL-2. Days 3 and 7 were when half the medium was replaced with IL-2 medium. TCRdb's copy holds only in-frame clones and misses some; the assay was immunoSEQ multiplex PCR. The sample has 50,000 to 65,000 clones, 73% seen once. From germline, CDR1 is SNHLY and CDR2 FYNNEI. This CDR3 is 13 amino acids long. V was shortened by 1 base and J by 7 bases, with 5 bases between the two germline ends.

Sequencing used CD4+ T cells from PBMCs cultured with HCoV-229E spike peptides, obtained after COVID-19 vaccination. The sequence derives from a human donor who received a COVID-19 vaccine. V and J are TRBV2 and TRBJ1-6; unclear D gene. In DNA form, the CDR3 reads TGTGCCAGCAGTGAAGATTGGAATTCACCCCTCCACTTT. It codes for CASSEDWNSPLHF.